The TCR beta chain under discussion was sequenced for a study of Graves' ophthalmopathy and Graves' hyperthyroidism. In this sample, this clonotype turned up many times. The TCR beta CDR3 regions underwent amplification from RNA transcripts. First-round RT-PCR used HTBI primers; second-round multiplex PCR followed. TCRdb independently ran MiXCR on the multiplex PCR reads; one entry per CDR3 protein. Among around 670,000 distinct CDR3 sequences listed, 35% to 50% were seen once. CDR1 and CDR2 (germline): SGHTA, FQGTGA. V was clipped by 1 base and J by 6 bases, with 10 bases between them. The CDR3 extends over 13 amino acids.

The sequence was collected from an adult man with Graves' ophthalmopathy. This chain links TRBV7-3 with TRBJ2-7; D remains unclear. Sequenced: peripheral blood. The CDR3 bases are TGTGCCAGCAGCTTAAGTGGGGTCGGCGAGCAGTACTTC. Residues: CASSLSGVGEQYF.